The clone carrying this TCR beta chain was detected once. Authors' methods: How many nucleated cells were present was estimated from reference gene primer amplification. Assay: immunoSEQ multiplex PCR; the TCRdb copy retains only in-frame clones and omits some. From that table come the V and J calls and clone size; the DNA was used to work out D and trimming. Of fewer than 150,000 clones listed, about 90% are singletons. The data were taken from a study of blood T cell repertoires in COVID-19. Overall study: COVID-19 samples from acute and convalescent phases originated in the United States, Italy and Spain. The cDNA or gDNA used as material had been derived from T cells, B-cell-depleted T cells, or PBMCs.

With 6 bases removed from V and 6 bases from J, the gap between germline ends came to 15 bases. The CDR3 sequence is 14 residues long. Per the germline V gene, CDR1 is MDHEN and CDR2 is SYDVKM. The chain recombines TRBV28 with TRBJ2-1; D not resolved. The sequenced sample was peripheral blood. This TCR was sampled from a woman aged 50 to 60 with active or convalescent COVID-19. This CDR3 is CASSRERPGNEQFF. The CDR3 DNA follows: TGTGCCAGCAGCCGTGAAAGGCCGGGCAATGAGCAGTTCTTC.